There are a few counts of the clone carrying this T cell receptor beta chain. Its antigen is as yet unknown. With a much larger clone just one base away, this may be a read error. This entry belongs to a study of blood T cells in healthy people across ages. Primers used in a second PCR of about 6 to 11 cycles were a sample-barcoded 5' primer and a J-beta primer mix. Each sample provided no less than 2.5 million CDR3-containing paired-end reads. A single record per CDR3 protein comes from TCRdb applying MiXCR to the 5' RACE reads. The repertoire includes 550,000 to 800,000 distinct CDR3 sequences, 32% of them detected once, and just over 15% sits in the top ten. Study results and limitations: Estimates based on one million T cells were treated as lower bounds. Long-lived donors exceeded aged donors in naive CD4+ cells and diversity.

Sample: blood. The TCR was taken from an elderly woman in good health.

This chain's CDR3 is CASRTITGRFSGANVRTF. The CDR3 bases are TGTGCCAGCAGGACAATAACGGGCAGATTCTCTGGGGCCAACGTCCGGACTTTC. The chain links TRBV7-9 to TRBJ2-6, with D possibly matching TRBD1 (5 bases). The CDR3 has 18 amino acids. Per germline, CDR1 SEHNR and CDR2 FQNEAQ (reference sequence).